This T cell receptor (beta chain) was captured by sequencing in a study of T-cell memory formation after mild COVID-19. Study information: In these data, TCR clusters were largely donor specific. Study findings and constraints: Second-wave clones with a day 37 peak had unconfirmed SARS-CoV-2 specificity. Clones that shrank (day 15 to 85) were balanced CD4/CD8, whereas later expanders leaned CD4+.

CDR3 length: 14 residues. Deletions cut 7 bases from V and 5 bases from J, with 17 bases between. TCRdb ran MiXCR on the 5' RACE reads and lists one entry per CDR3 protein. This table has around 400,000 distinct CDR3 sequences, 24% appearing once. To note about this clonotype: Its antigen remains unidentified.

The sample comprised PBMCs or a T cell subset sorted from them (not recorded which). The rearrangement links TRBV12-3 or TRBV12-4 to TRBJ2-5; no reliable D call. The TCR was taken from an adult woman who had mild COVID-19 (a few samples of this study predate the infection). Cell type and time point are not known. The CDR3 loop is CASTSLVASETQYF. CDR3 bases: TGTGCCAGCACCAGTCTCGTAGCTAGTGAGACCCAGTACTTC.